Listed below are T cell receptor beta chains from one sample, sequenced in a study of T cell changes during pregnancy in multiple sclerosis. Repertoires were generated with immunoSEQ multiplex PCR, while TCRdb's copy carries only in-frame clones and drops some. The sample has 65,000 to 90,000 clones, approximately 92% seen once. The material was peripheral blood, obtained in the third trimester of pregnancy. Source of these receptors: a female donor in good health, enrolled as a control in a pregnancy study. Each CDR3 is given with its conserved first and last residue. Each record gives: J gene, V gene, clone size, CDR3 length, D gene, CDR3 DNA, CDR3 protein. A D gene is named only where the DNA matches it firmly. Size is stated for part of the rows, as once, few or many counts, or as a class when the clone is expanded.

>TRBJ1-4|TRBV4-1|NA|17|TRBD1
TGCGCCAGCAGCCAAGACCTCGGGGGACAGATTAATGAAAAACTGTTTTTT
CASSQDLGGQINEKLFF
>TRBJ2-5|TRBV6-1|once|14|NA
TGTGCCAGCAGTGTTGCGCCAATGTTGGAGACCCAGTACTTC
CASSVAPMLETQYF
>TRBJ1-5|TRBV7-8|NA|15|TRBD1
TGTGCCAGCGGACCCGGGACAGGGGTTTTTCAGCCCCAGCATTTT
CASGPGTGVFQPQHF
>TRBJ2-3|TRBV4-3|NA|18|TRBD2
TGCGCCAGCAGCCTAGGACTAGCGGGAACTTCTAGCACAGATACGCAGTATTTT
CASSLGLAGTSSTDTQYF
>TRBJ2-6|TRBV4-1|NA|15|NA
TGCGCCAGCAGCCAAGTAATCTCTGGGGCCAACGTCCTGACTTTC
CASSQVISGANVLTF
>TRBJ1-1|TRBV7-2|NA|13|TRBD1
TGTGCCAGCAGCCTAGGGACAGCTACTGAAGCTTTCTTT
CASSLGTATEAFF
>TRBJ2-3|TRBV18|NA|15|NA
TGTGCCAGCTCCCCCAGAGCTAGCGGCACAGATACGCAGTATTTT
CASSPRASGTDTQYF
>TRBJ2-7|TRBV28|NA|14|NA
TGTGCCAGCAGGTTCGGGGACAAAGCCTACGAGCAGTACTTC
CASRFGDKAYEQYF
>TRBJ2-1|TRBV6-4|NA|15|TRBD2
TGTGCCAGCAGGGATACGGGACTAGAAAGCAATGAGCAGTTCTTC
CASRDTGLESNEQFF
>TRBJ2-7|TRBV5-1|NA|14|TRBD1
TGCGCCAGCAGCTTGGAAACAGGGGGCTACGAGCAGTACTTC
CASSLETGGYEQYF
>TRBJ1-1|TRBV6-1|NA|14|NA
TGTGCCAGCAGTGAAGCGCCAGGATCCACTGAAGCTTTCTTT
CASSEAPGSTEAFF
>TRBJ1-6|TRBV2|NA|16|NA
TGTGCCAGCAATCGGGAATTAAGCTCCTATAATTCACCCCTCCACTTT
CASNRELSSYNSPLHF
>TRBJ1-1|TRBV19|NA|16|TRBD1
TGTGCCAGTAGATCGGGACAGGCAGGCGGGAACACTGAAGCTTTCTTT
CASRSGQAGGNTEAFF
>TRBJ2-3|TRBV2|NA|16|NA
TGTGCCAGCAGTGATCGTGGCTTACCTAGCACAGATACGCAGTATTTT
CASSDRGLPSTDTQYF
>TRBJ2-2|TRBV6-5|NA|15|NA
TGTGCCAGCATGCCGGGGGGCCGTGGCACCGGGGAGCTGTTTTTT
CASMPGGRGTGELFF
>TRBJ1-2|TRBV5-6|NA|15|TRBD1
TGTGCCAGCAGCAATTCGGGACAGGGGGCCTATGGCTACACCTTC
CASSNSGQGAYGYTF
>TRBJ2-3|TRBV6-4|NA|15|TRBD2
TGTGCCAGCAGTGACGGGACTAGCGGCACAGATACGCAGTATTTT
CASSDGTSGTDTQYF
>TRBJ2-5|TRBV27|NA|14|TRBD1
TGTGCCAGCAGTCGTCTTGGACAGGGCGAGACCCAGTACTTC
CASSRLGQGETQYF
>TRBJ1-3|TRBV6-4|NA|16|NA
TGTGCCAGCAGTGCGGACACCTTCGTCTCTGGAAACACCATATATTTT
CASSADTFVSGNTIYF
>TRBJ1-6|TRBV6-5|NA|14|NA
TGTGCCAGCAGTCGCCGGGACACCAAAAAGCCCCTCCACTTT
CASSRRDTKKPLHF
>TRBJ1-2|TRBV28|NA|15|TRBD1
TGTGCCAGCAGTCCCACGGGACAGGGGGGCTATGGCTACACCTTC
CASSPTGQGGYGYTF
>TRBJ1-2|TRBV28|NA|13|NA
TGTGCCAGCAGTTTAGTTAGTTCTGAGGGCTACACCTTC
CASSLVSSEGYTF
>TRBJ2-7|TRBV29-1|NA|15|NA
TGCAGCGTTGAAGGGGGGACTGATGCCGTGTACGAGCAGTACTTC
CSVEGGTDAVYEQYF